What follows are 22 T cell receptor beta chains derived from one specimen sequenced in a study of T cell responses to AZD1222 COVID-19 vaccine. Clones were read by immunoSEQ multiplex PCR, and TCRdb kept only the in-frame ones, dropping some. Here the sample spans about 130,000 clones, about 90% being singletons. Source: peripheral blood, taken on day 0 of MenACWY control vaccination. The origin of the receptors is an adult in good health.

The chain links TRBV6-2 or TRBV6-3 to TRBJ1-6, with D unresolved. Germline V CDR1 and CDR2: MNHEY, SVGEGT. Trimming removed 4 bases from V and 5 bases from J, with 15 bases in between. The CDR3 is 16 amino acids. DNA for the CDR3: TGTGCCAGCAGTTTCCCGGAATTCTTGGATAATTCACCCCTCCACTTT. Protein product: CASSFPEFLDNSPLHF.

This clone was detected once. The rearrangement joins TRBV13 to TRBJ2-3; D gene ambiguous. The V gene lost 1 base and the J gene lost 6 bases, with 11 bases spanning the gap. There are 14 residues in the CDR3. Germline V CDR1 and CDR2: PRHDT, FYEKMQ (reference sequence). The CDR3 protein is CASSLVASWDTQYF. The CDR3 coding sequence is TGTGCCAGCAGCTTAGTGGCTAGTTGGGATACGCAGTATTTT.

This chain connects TRBV28 to TRBJ1-2, with TRBD1 as a possible D gene (6 bases). Trimming cost V 3 bases and J 0 bases, with 20 bases left between them. This CDR3 region has 18 residues. CDR1 and CDR2 (germline): MDHEN, SYDVKM. In DNA form, the CDR3 reads TGTGCCAGCAGTTTCCCTTTAGCCCCCAGGGGAACTAACTATGGCTACACCTTC. Protein sequence: CASSFPLAPRGTNYGYTF.

Details on this clone: The identical CDR3 is also encoded by other nucleotide sequences in the sample. This rearrangement joins TRBV6-1 to TRBJ1-1; D is uncertain. Germline CDR1 and CDR2: MNHNS and SASEGT. Trimming shortened V by 1 base and J by 2 bases, and 8 bases separated the two germline ends. CDR3 size: 14 residues. CDR3: CASSEGMVNTEAFF. In DNA form, the CDR3 reads TGTGCCAGCAGTGAAGGAATGGTCAACACTGAAGCTTTCTTT.

The chain employs TRBV7-9 and TRBJ2-1; weak D call: TRBD2 (5 bases). V lost 1 base and J lost 10, with 11 bases in between. Germline CDR1 and CDR2: SEHNR and FQNEAQ (reference sequence). The CDR3 covers 13 residues. The CDR3 DNA reads as TGTGCCAGCAGCTTAGTCGGGATCGGGGAGCAGTTCTTC. It yields the protein CASSLVGIGEQFF.

The V call is TRBV7-2, the J call TRBJ1-4; the D gene is possibly TRBD1 (6 bases). Trimming shortened V by 5 bases and J by 10 bases, and 11 bases separated the two germline ends. CDR3 length: 12 residues. Germline V lookup: CDR1 SGHTA, CDR2 FQGNSA. DNA for the CDR3: TGTGCCAGCAGCCGGCCCAGGGGAAAACTGTTTTTT. Translation: CASSRPRGKLFF.

This rearrangement joins TRBV23-1 to TRBJ1-6; D possibly corresponds to TRBD1 (6 bases). TRBV23-1 is an ORF; its function is uncertain. Trimming shortened V by 6 bases and J by 0 bases, and 15 bases separated the two germline ends. CDR3 length: 17 amino acids. The CDR3 DNA reads as TGCGCCAGCAGACCGTGGGGGGCTAGCTCCTATAATTCACCCCTCCACTTT. As protein: CASRPWGASSYNSPLHF.

The chain couples TRBV19 to TRBJ1-2, with unresolved D. V lost 2 bases, J lost 8 bases, and 12 bases lay in between. CDR1 and CDR2 (germline): LNHDA, SQIVND (reference sequence). CDR3 length: 13 amino acids. Here the CDR3 DNA reads TGTGCCAGTAGTATAAGGCCAGATAAAGGCTACACCTTC. Translating gives CASSIRPDKGYTF.

The chain employs TRBV28 and TRBJ1-3, with D hard to call. With 4 bases removed from V and 0 bases from J, the gap between germline ends came to 10 bases. Germline CDR1 MDHEN, CDR2 SYDVKM. There are 15 residues in the CDR3. The CDR3 DNA sequence: TGTGCCAGCAGTTCATCAGCGGTCTCTGGAAACACCATATATTTT. Translation: CASSSSAVSGNTIYF.

The rearrangement uses TRBV5-1 and TRBJ2-7; 11 nucleotides align to TRBD2. This CDR3 spans 16 amino acids. V shed 4 bases, J shed 2 bases, and the junction held 8 bases outside the gene matches. Germline V CDR1 and CDR2: SGHRS, YFSETQ. The DNA for the CDR3 is TGCGCCAGCAGCCTCGCTAGCGGGAGGACCACCTACGAGCAGTACTTC. It is translated as CASSLASGRTTYEQYF.

This clone was detected only once. The CDR3, as DNA: TGTGCCAGCCCTTCGGCCCGGGGGGACAATGAGCAGTTCTTC. Its translation: CASPSARGDNEQFF. V and J are TRBV2 and TRBJ2-1; 7 positions agree with TRBD2. The CDR3 covers 14 residues. J was trimmed by 5 bases and V by 8 bases; bases with no gene match: 9. In germline, CDR1 is SNHLY, CDR2 FYNNEI. Full variable domain (rest looked up from reference TRBV2 and TRBJ2-1): EPEVTQTPSHQVTQMGQEVILRCVPISNHLYFYWYRQILGQKVEFLVSFYNNEISEKSEIFDDQFSVERPDGSNFTLKIRSTKLEDSAMYFCASPSARGDNEQFFGPGTRLTVL.

The chain uses TRBV20-1 and TRBJ2-7; D is ambiguous. Trimming removed 3 bases from V and 0 bases from J, with 3 bases in between. Per the germline V gene, CDR1 is DFQATT and CDR2 is SNEGSKA (reference sequence). This CDR3 is 11 amino acids long. CDR3 nucleotide sequence: TGCAGTGCTAGTACCTCCTACGAGCAGTACGTC. Residues: CSASTSYEQYV.

V is TRBV6-5 and J is TRBJ1-2; a possible D gene is TRBD1 (6 bases). V gave up 0 bases and J gave up 8 bases, with 16 bases separating them. The CDR3 runs to 15 residues. The V gene's germline CDR1 is MNHEY and CDR2 SVGAGI. DNA of the CDR3: TGTGCCAGCAGTTACTCGGGAACAGGGACTAACGGCTACACCTTC. Amino acids: CASSYSGTGTNGYTF.

This clone was seen many times. The CDR3 coding sequence is TGTGCCAGCAGTCAAGGGGTGGAAACAGATACGCAGTATTTT. Protein sequence: CASSQGVETDTQYF. J is TRBJ2-3 and V is TRBV6-4, with D perhaps matching TRBD1 (5 bases). The length of the CDR3 is 14 residues. V lost 5 bases and J 3 bases, leaving 12 bases between the germline ends. Germline assignment: CDR1 MRHNA and CDR2 SNTAGT.

The chain joins TRBV6-6 to TRBJ1-4, with D unresolved. There are 14 residues in the CDR3. The germline CDR1 and CDR2 sequences are MNHNY and SVGAGI (reference sequence). V dropped 0 bases and J dropped 4 bases, with 6 bases sitting between them. The CDR3 here is CASSYSSLNEKLFF. DNA for the CDR3: TGTGCCAGCAGTTACTCGTCCCTTAATGAAAAACTGTTTTTT.

The rearrangement joins TRBV5-1 to TRBJ2-1; D not resolved. Trimming left V 0 bases short and J 2 bases short, with 9 bases between. Germline V lookup: CDR1 SGHRS, CDR2 YFSETQ. The CDR3 consists of 15 residues. This CDR3 is CASSLAANTYNEQFF. CDR3 nucleotides: TGCGCCAGCAGCTTGGCCGCGAATACCTACAATGAGCAGTTCTTC.

The chain links TRBV19 to TRBJ2-7, with D possibly matching TRBD1 (6 bases). The CDR3 has 15 amino acids. Germline CDR1 is LNHDA and CDR2 is SQIVND (reference sequence). The ends were cut back, 1 base at V and 5 bases at J, with 15 bases in the middle. For the CDR3, the DNA is TGTGCCAGTAGTATAGCGGGACATCGAGACAACGAGCAGTACTTC. Translated, it gives CASSIAGHRDNEQYF.

The chain combines TRBV7-2 with TRBJ2-2; 9 positions match TRBD1. After removal of 3 bases from V and 6 bases from J, the junction contained 11 bases not matched to a gene. Germline V CDR1 and CDR2: SGHTA, FQGNSA. The CDR3 has 17 residues. This CDR3 reads CASSFLSGTGFAGELFF. DNA for the CDR3: TGTGCCAGCAGCTTCTTATCCGGGACAGGGTTTGCCGGGGAGCTGTTTTTT.

V gene TRBV7-3 combines with J gene TRBJ2-1, with D possibly being TRBD2 (6 bases). Germline V gene data show CDR1 as SGHTA and CDR2 as FQGTGA. Trimming removed 1 base from V and 2 bases from J, with 12 bases in between. This CDR3 comprises 16 residues. In nucleotides, the CDR3 is TGTGCCAGCAGCTTAAGCCCTAGCGCCACCTACAATGAGCAGTTCTTC. This gives the protein CASSLSPSATYNEQFF.

This clone was counted at least ten times. The chain links TRBV9 to TRBJ1-2; TRBD1 is a possible D gene (5 bases). Trimming stripped 0 bases from V and 0 bases from J, with 12 bases between. This CDR3 is built from 16 residues. The germline V gene encodes CDR1 SGDLS and CDR2 YYNGEE. This CDR3 reads CASSVARTPTNYGYTF. The DNA of the CDR3 is TGTGCCAGCAGCGTAGCAAGGACACCTACTAACTATGGCTACACCTTC.

The chain uses TRBV3-1 (or the pseudogene TRBV3-2) and TRBJ2-1; 10 positions match TRBD1. Trimming removed 0 bases from V and 1 base from J; junction bases left unmatched: 9. The germline CDR1 and CDR2 sequences are LGHDT and YNNKEL (reference sequence). This CDR3 is 19 amino acids long. The CDR3, as DNA: TGTGCCAGCAGCCAAGATTCCGGGACAGGGGCCTTATCCTACAATGAGCAGTTCTTC. Encoded protein: CASSQDSGTGALSYNEQFF.

This chain joins TRBV19 and TRBJ2-3; TRBD1 matches 9 bases. J lost 2 bases, V lost 5 bases, and 5 bases had no gene match. This CDR3 region has 15 residues. Germline loops: CDR1 LNHDA, CDR2 SQIVND (reference sequence). As DNA, the CDR3 is TGTGCCAGTAGTGTCACAGGGGGCTCCACAGATACGCAGTATTTT. Its protein product is CASSVTGGSTDTQYF.